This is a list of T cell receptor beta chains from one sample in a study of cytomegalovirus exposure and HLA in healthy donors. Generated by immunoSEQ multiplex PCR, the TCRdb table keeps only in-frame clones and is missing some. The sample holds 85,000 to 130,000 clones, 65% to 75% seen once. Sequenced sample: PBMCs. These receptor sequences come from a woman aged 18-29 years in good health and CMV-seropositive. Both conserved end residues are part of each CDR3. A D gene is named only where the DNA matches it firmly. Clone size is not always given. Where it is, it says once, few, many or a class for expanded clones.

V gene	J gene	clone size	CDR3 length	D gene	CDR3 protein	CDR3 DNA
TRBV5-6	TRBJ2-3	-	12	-	CASSFTSDTQYF	TGTGCCAGCAGCTTTACTAGCGATACGCAGTATTTT
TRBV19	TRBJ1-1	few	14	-	CASSMIVGRTEAFF	TGTGCCAGTAGTATGATAGTAGGGAGGACTGAAGCTTTCTTT
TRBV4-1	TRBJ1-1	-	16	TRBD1	CASSRLPGRGRDEAFF	TGCGCCAGCAGCCGCTTGCCTGGCAGGGGGCGAGATGAGGCTTTCTTT
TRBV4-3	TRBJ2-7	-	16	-	CASSPQTVGGAYEQYF	TGCGCCAGCAGCCCACAGACTGTTGGCGGGGCCTACGAGCAGTACTTC
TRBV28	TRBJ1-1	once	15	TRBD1	CASRFQGAGETEAFF	TGTGCCAGCAGATTTCAGGGGGCCGGGGAGACTGAAGCTTTCTTT
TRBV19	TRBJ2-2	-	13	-	CASSRDSAGELFF	TGTGCCAGTAGCCGGGATAGCGCCGGGGAGCTGTTTTTT
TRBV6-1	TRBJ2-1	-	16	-	CASSEWAGRIYNEQFF	TGTGCCAGCAGTGAATGGGCGGGACGGATCTACAATGAGCAGTTCTTC
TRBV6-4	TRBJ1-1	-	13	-	CASSQTGYTEAFF	TGTGCCAGCAGCCAAACAGGGTACACTGAAGCTTTCTTT
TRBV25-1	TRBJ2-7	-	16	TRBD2	CASSESGTSGIYEQYF	TGTGCCAGCAGTGAGAGTGGGACTAGCGGGATTTACGAGCAGTACTTC
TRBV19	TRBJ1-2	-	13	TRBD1	CASFQRDRRGYTF	TGTGCCAGTTTTCAAAGGGACAGAAGGGGCTACACCTTC
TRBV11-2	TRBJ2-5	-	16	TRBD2	CASSPPGLAGQETQYF	TGTGCCAGCAGCCCACCGGGACTAGCGGGTCAAGAGACCCAGTACTTC
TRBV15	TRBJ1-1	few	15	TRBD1	CATSRVTGGITEAFF	TGTGCCACCAGCAGAGTGACAGGGGGCATAACTGAAGCTTTCTTT
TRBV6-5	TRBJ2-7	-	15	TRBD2	CASKGLIAGAYEQYF	TGTGCCAGCAAGGGGTTGATTGCGGGGGCCTACGAGCAGTACTTC
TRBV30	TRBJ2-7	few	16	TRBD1	CAWSVRGTGKPYEQYF	TGTGCCTGGAGTGTTAGGGGGACAGGGAAACCCTACGAGCAGTACTTC
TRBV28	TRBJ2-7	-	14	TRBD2	CASSALAGGYEQYF	TGTGCCAGCAGTGCGCTAGCGGGAGGCTACGAGCAGTACTTC
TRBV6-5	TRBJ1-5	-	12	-	CASRTTGQPQHF	TGTGCCAGCAGGACTACCGGGCAGCCCCAGCATTTT
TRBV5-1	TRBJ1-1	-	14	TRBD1	CASSNTGAPTEAFF	TGCGCCAGCAGCAACACAGGGGCTCCCACTGAAGCTTTCTTT
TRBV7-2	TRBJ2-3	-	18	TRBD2	CASSLVVSRGRTTDTQYF	TGTGCCAGCAGCTTAGTGGTTAGCCGCGGGAGGACCACAGATACGCAGTATTTT
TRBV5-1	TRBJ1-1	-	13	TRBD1	CASSWTGDTEAFF	TGCGCCAGCAGCTGGACAGGGGACACTGAAGCTTTCTTT
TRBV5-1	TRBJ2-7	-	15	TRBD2	CASSLEREGLYEQYF	TGCGCCAGCAGCTTGGAGCGGGAGGGTCTCTACGAGCAGTACTTC
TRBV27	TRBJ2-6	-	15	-	CASSITGSGANVLTF	TGTGCCAGCAGTATTACAGGAAGTGGGGCCAACGTCCTGACTTTC
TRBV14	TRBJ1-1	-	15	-	CASSHLTVMNTEAFF	TGTGCCAGCAGCCATTTGACAGTGATGAACACTGAAGCTTTCTTT
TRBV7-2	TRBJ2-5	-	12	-	CASSLVVETQYF	TGTGCCAGCAGCTTAGTAGTCGAGACCCAGTACTTC
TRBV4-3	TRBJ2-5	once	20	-	CASSQTGSGLLAGKVETQYF	TGCGCCAGCAGCCAAACCGGAAGCGGGTTACTAGCCGGTAAAGTGGAGACCCAGTACTTC
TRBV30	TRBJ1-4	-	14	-	CAWSRAGDGEKLFF	TGTGCCTGGAGTCGCGCAGGGGACGGCGAAAAACTGTTTTTT
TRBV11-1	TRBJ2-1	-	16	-	CASSPDSDSSYNEQFF	TGTGCCAGCAGCCCAGACAGCGACAGCTCCTACAATGAGCAGTTCTTC
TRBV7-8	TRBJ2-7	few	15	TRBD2	CASSLWAGVSGEQYF	TGTGCCAGCAGCTTATGGGCGGGGGTGAGTGGCGAGCAGTACTTC
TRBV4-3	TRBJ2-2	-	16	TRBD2	CASSQGGAGGSGELFF	TGCGCCAGCAGCCAAGGCGGGGCGGGAGGATCCGGGGAGCTGTTTTTT
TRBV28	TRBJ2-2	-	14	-	CASSLDRLTGELFF	TGTGCCAGCAGTTTAGACAGACTCACCGGGGAGCTGTTTTTT
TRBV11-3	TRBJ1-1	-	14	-	CASRLTGRDTEAFF	TGTGCCAGCAGATTGACTGGGCGGGACACTGAAGCTTTCTTT
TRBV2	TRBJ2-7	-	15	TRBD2	CASSEVSGRAYEQYF	TGTGCCAGCAGTGAAGTGAGCGGGAGGGCCTACGAGCAGTACTTC
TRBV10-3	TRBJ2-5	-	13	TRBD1	CAMATGGLGTQYF	TGTGCCATGGCGACAGGGGGCCTGGGGACCCAGTACTTC
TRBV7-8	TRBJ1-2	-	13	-	CASSLGGRYGYTF	TGTGCCAGCAGCTTAGGGGGCCGCTATGGCTACACCTTC
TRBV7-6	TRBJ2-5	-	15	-	CASTLHQGRAETQYF	TGTGCCAGCACCCTCCACCAGGGGAGGGCAGAGACCCAGTACTTC
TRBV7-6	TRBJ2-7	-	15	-	CASSLAGPLASEQYF	TGTGCCAGCAGCTTAGCGGGGCCCTTGGCTTCCGAGCAGTACTTC
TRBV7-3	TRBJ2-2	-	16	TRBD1	CASSSPTGGDTGELFF	TGTGCCAGCAGCTCCCCGACAGGGGGGGACACCGGGGAGCTGTTTTTT
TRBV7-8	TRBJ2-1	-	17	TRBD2	CASSLNIGLAGDNEQFF	TGTGCCAGCAGCTTAAACATTGGACTAGCGGGGGACAATGAGCAGTTCTTC
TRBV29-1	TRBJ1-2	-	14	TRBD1	CSARPGQGVYGYTF	TGCAGCGCCCGCCCGGGACAGGGGGTCTATGGCTACACCTTC
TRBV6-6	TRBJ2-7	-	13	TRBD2	CASAGASGYEQYF	TGTGCCAGCGCGGGTGCTAGCGGATACGAGCAGTACTTC
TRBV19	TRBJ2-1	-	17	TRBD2	CASRLGGSGYPYNEQFF	TGTGCCAGTAGGTTGGGAGGTAGCGGGTACCCCTACAATGAGCAGTTCTTC
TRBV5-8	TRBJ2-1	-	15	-	CASSFRGSPYNEQFF	TGTGCCAGCAGCTTTAGGGGTTCCCCCTACAATGAGCAGTTCTTC
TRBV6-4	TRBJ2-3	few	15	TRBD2	CASSLTSGSSDTQYF	TGTGCCAGCTCCCTTACTAGCGGGAGCTCAGATACGCAGTATTTT
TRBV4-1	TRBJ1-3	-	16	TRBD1	CASSQAMTGTGNTIYF	TGCGCCAGCAGCCAAGCCATGACAGGGACCGGAAACACCATATATTTT
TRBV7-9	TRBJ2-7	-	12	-	CASSPRDSEQYF	TGTGCCAGCAGCCCCCGAGACAGCGAGCAGTACTTC
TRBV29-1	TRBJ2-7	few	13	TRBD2	CSVLAGVSYEQYF	TGCAGCGTACTAGCGGGAGTATCGTACGAGCAGTACTTC
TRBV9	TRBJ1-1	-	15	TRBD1	CASSVEDRGYTEAFF	TGTGCCAGCAGCGTAGAGGACAGGGGGTACACTGAAGCTTTCTTT